The T cell receptor (beta chain) under discussion was sequenced for a study of a mutant IDH1 vaccine in newly diagnosed glioma. Study overall: Earlier treatment was radiotherapy, temozolomide, or both, with most getting both.

Data came from immunoSEQ multiplex PCR; TCRdb stores just in-frame clones and leaves some out. The sample has over 40,000 clones, over 75% seen once. With respect to this clone: Its antigen is unknown.

Study-wide points: Changes to the top peripheral T cell clonotypes appeared unrelated to pseudoprogression.

Between the trimmed V and J ends, which lost 5 bases and 6 bases, there was a span of 11 bases. Germline-derived CDR1 and CDR2 are MNHEY and SVGAGI. CDR3 length: 13 amino acids. Time point specified: week 35, safety follow-up. All doses held 300 ug of mutant IDH1 20-mer peptide, with topical imiquimod. The J gene is TRBJ1-5, the V gene TRBV6-5; no reliable D call. Sample: PBMCs, taken from a glioma patient whose treatment included an IDH1 peptide vaccine. The sequence derives from a man in his forties with glioma. CDR3 DNA sequence: TGTGCCAGCAGTCCCACACCCCTTCAGCCCCAGCATTTT. Translated, it gives CASSPTPLQPQHF.